Each of the 31 T cell receptor beta chains below was sequenced from the same sample in a study of T cell responses to AZD1222 COVID-19 vaccine. Profiling relied on immunoSEQ multiplex PCR, and the TCRdb table lists in-frame clones only, not all of them. The sample shows approximately 190,000 clones, just over 90% of them seen only once. The sample in question was peripheral blood, obtained on day 0 of AZD1222 vaccination. The receptor set was obtained from an adult in good health.

This chain joins TRBV9 and TRBJ2-2, with TRBD1 identical over 7 bases. Germline V CDR1 and CDR2: SGDLS, YYNGEE. The CDR3 is made up of 17 amino acids. The trim removed 4 bases at V and 3 bases at J, leaving 12 bases unmatched. The CDR3 nucleotides read TGTGCCAGCAGCATTCCTGGGGGACAGTTTGACACCGGGGAGCTGTTTTTT. As protein: CASSIPGGQFDTGELFF. Based on the CDR3 plus reference TRBV9 and TRBJ2-2, the full variable domain is DSGVTQTPKHLITATGQRVTLRCSPRSGDLSVYWYQQSLDQGLQFLIQYYNGEERAKGNILERFSAQQFPDLHSELNLSSLELGDSALYFCASSIPGGQFDTGELFFGEGSRLTVL.

This chain joins TRBV28 and TRBJ2-7; D ambiguous. The ends were cut back, 3 bases at V and 0 bases at J, with 12 bases in the middle. Germline V gene lookup returns CDR1 MDHEN and CDR2 SYDVKM. CDR3 length: 15 residues. As DNA, the CDR3 is TGTGCCAGCAGTTTTTATTGGGCCACCTCCTACGAGCAGTACTTC. Translation gives CASSFYWATSYEQYF.

In its sample, this clone was seen once. The chain is built from TRBV19 and TRBJ1-1; 7 nucleotides line up with TRBD1. V lost 7 bases to trimming and J lost 5 bases; unmatched junction nucleotides: 7. Germline V gene sequence: CDR1 LNHDA, CDR2 SQIVND (reference sequence). This CDR3 is built from 13 residues. The chain's CDR3 is CASMDRSGTEAFF. The CDR3 DNA reads as TGTGCCAGTATGGACAGGTCGGGAACTGAAGCTTTCTTT.

Written as DNA, the CDR3 is TGCAGTGCCACGGACACCGGGGAGCTGTTTTTT. Translated, it gives CSATDTGELFF. The J gene is TRBJ2-2, the V gene TRBV20-1; D gene unclear. The CDR3 runs 11 residues. Trimming pared 6 bases from V and 3 bases from J, leaving 5 bases between. CDR1 DFQATT and CDR2 SNEGSKA come from the germline V gene (reference sequence).

This clone appeared once. The chain's CDR3 is CASREPQGPYGYTF. DNA of the CDR3: TGTGCCAGCAGGGAACCGCAGGGGCCCTATGGCTACACCTTC. V usage is TRBV2 and J usage is TRBJ1-2; D perhaps matches TRBD1 (6 bases). The V end was cut by 6 bases, the J end by 4 bases, with 15 bases between. CDR3 length: 14 residues. In germline, CDR1 is SNHLY, CDR2 FYNNEI. Together with reference TRBV2 and TRBJ1-2, the CDR3 gives the full variable domain: EPEVTQTPSHQVTQMGQEVILRCVPISNHLYFYWYRQILGQKVEFLVSFYNNEISEKSEIFDDQFSVERPDGSNFTLKIRSTKLEDSAMYFCASREPQGPYGYTFGSGTRLTVV.

V and J are TRBV11-2 and TRBJ2-7; D unresolved. Trimming removed 0 bases from V and 2 bases from J, with 17 bases in between. The CDR3 extends over 17 amino acids. The V gene's germline CDR1 is SGHAT and CDR2 FQNNGV. CDR3 bases: TGTGCCAGCAGCTTAGAATACGGCGTCGAAGTACCCTACGAGCAGTACTTC. Amino acid sequence: CASSLEYGVEVPYEQYF.

The rearrangement links TRBV6-5 to TRBJ2-2; tentative D call: TRBD2 (6 bases). Germline lookup yields CDR1 MNHEY and CDR2 SVGAGI. The CDR3 totals 15 residues. V lost 6 bases and J 3 bases, leaving 14 bases between the germline ends. CDR3 residues: CASSNARGYTGELFF. The CDR3 nucleotides read TGTGCCAGCAGCAACGCTCGGGGGTACACCGGGGAGCTGTTTTTT.

The chain couples TRBV10-1 to TRBJ2-7, with a possible D match to TRBD1 (6 bases). The V gene lost 2 bases and the J gene lost 10 bases, with 12 bases spanning the gap. Germline CDR1 and CDR2: WNHNN and SYGVQD (reference sequence). The CDR3 length is 12 residues. The CDR3 nucleotides are TGCGCCAGCAGTGAGGGACAGCTTGGTCAGTACTTC. This translates into CASSEGQLGQYF.

The CDR3 region is CASSQEPRGNRGSGYTF. CDR3 DNA sequence: TGTGCCAGCAGCCAAGAGCCTCGGGGGAACAGGGGAAGTGGCTACACCTTC. The chain employs TRBV4-2 and TRBJ1-2, with 7 bases that match TRBD1. This CDR3 comprises 17 residues. V lost 0 bases, J lost 7 bases, and 14 bases stayed unmatched. Germline lookup yields CDR1 LGHNA and CDR2 YNFKEQ.

V gene TRBV3-1 (or the pseudogene TRBV3-2) combines with J gene TRBJ2-2; 11 bases fit TRBD2. Trimming removed 2 bases from V and 5 bases from J; junction bases left unmatched: 7. The CDR3 is 17 amino acids. Germline V CDR1 and CDR2: LGHDT, YNNKEL (reference sequence). CDR3 sequence: CASSQTSGSVGTGELFF. DNA for the CDR3: TGTGCCAGCAGCCAAACTAGCGGGAGCGTCGGAACCGGGGAGCTGTTTTTT.

CDR3 residues: CASSQTYEQYF. The CDR3 nucleotides are TGTGCCAGCAGCCAGACCTACGAGCAGTACTTC. The chain employs TRBV14 and TRBJ2-7; D is undetermined. CDR1 SGHDN and CDR2 FVKESK come from the germline V gene. Trimming took off 3 bases at V and 2 bases at J, with 2 bases between the two ends. The length of the CDR3 is 11 residues.

V is TRBV2 and J is TRBJ1-5; D gene unclear. V lost 6 bases to trimming and J lost 1 base, with 10 bases between them. CDR3 size: 14 residues. CDR1 and CDR2 (germline): SNHLY, FYNNEI. Here the CDR3 DNA reads TGTGCCAGCAGCAAAGACACCAGCAATCAGCCCCAGCATTTT. Its protein is CASSKDTSNQPQHF.

The chain couples TRBV5-4 to TRBJ1-1; 9 nucleotides line up with TRBD1. The trim removed 4 bases at V and 2 bases at J, leaving 6 bases unmatched. The CDR3 consists of 15 residues. Germline CDR1 and CDR2: SGHNT and YYREEE (reference sequence). The CDR3, as DNA: TGTGCCAGCAGCACACCGGGACAGGGTAACACTGAAGCTTTCTTT. Amino acid sequence: CASSTPGQGNTEAFF.

V usage is TRBV5-4 and J usage is TRBJ2-1; 8 bases agree with TRBD1. The CDR3 has 16 residues. CDR1 and CDR2 (germline): SGHNT, YYREEE (reference sequence). Unmatched junction bases numbered 10, after V lost 6 bases and J lost 2 bases. Here the CDR3 DNA reads TGTGCCAGCACGATGCCGTCAGGGGGCGCCTACAATGAGCAGTTCTTC. This encodes CASTMPSGGAYNEQFF. The full variable domain, in which reference TRBV5-4 and TRBJ2-1 provide the parts outside the CDR3, is ETGVTQSPTHLIKTRGQQVTLRCSSQSGHNTVSWYQQALGQGPQFIFQYYREEENGRGNFPPRFSGLQFPNYSSELNVNALELDDSALYLCASTMPSGGAYNEQFFGPGTRLTVL.

This rearrangement joins TRBV3-1 (or the pseudogene TRBV3-2) to TRBJ1-4; no definite D call. The germline CDR1 and CDR2 sequences are LGHDT and YNNKEL (reference sequence). The CDR3 runs to 15 residues. Trimming left V 1 base short and J 4 bases short, with 10 bases between. The CDR3 spells CASSQVRAINEKLFF. The CDR3 DNA sequence: TGTGCCAGCAGCCAAGTAAGGGCCATTAATGAAAAACTGTTTTTT.

The chain employs TRBV10-2 and TRBJ1-1; D is possibly TRBD1 (5 bases). The germline CDR1 and CDR2 sequences are WSHSY and SAAADI. Trimming removed 5 bases from V and 6 bases from J, with 10 bases in between. The CDR3 runs to 12 residues. The CDR3 region has the DNA TGCGCCAGCAGTCTCGGGGGTTCTGAAGCTTTCTTT. This translates into CASSLGGSEAFF.

J is TRBJ2-5 and V is TRBV11-1, with TRBD1 matching over 10 bases. This CDR3 has 14 amino acids. V lost 6 bases and J lost 7; bases outside the gene matches: 8. Germline assignment: CDR1 SGHAT and CDR2 FQDESV (reference sequence). The CDR3 is CASSPGTGDGTQYF. DNA for the CDR3: TGTGCCAGCAGTCCTGGGACAGGGGACGGGACCCAGTACTTC.

This clone has just one count. The V and J genes are TRBV19 and TRBJ2-7; D gene ambiguous. Germline CDR1 reads LNHDA; CDR2 reads SQIVND (reference sequence). This CDR3 spans 15 amino acids. CDR3 protein: CATQYRRLGSYEQYF. In DNA form, the CDR3 reads TGTGCTACCCAGTACCGGCGCTTGGGCTCCTACGAGCAGTACTTC. The complete variable domain, with remaining parts taken from reference TRBV19 and TRBJ2-7, reads DGGITQSPKYLFRKEGQNVTLSCEQNLNHDAMYWYRQDPGQGLRLIYYSQIVNDFQKGDIAEGYSVSREKKESFPLTVTSAQKNPTAFYLCATQYRRLGSYEQYFGPGTRLTVT.

The chain is built from TRBV28 and TRBJ1-1, with 7 bases that match TRBD1. This CDR3 spans 17 amino acids. The V gene's germline CDR1 is MDHEN and CDR2 SYDVKM. J lost 3 bases, V lost 2 bases, and 12 bases had no gene match. CDR3 sequence reads: CASSLPFLRGRDTEAFF. CDR3 bases: TGTGCCAGCAGTTTACCCTTCCTAAGGGGGCGTGACACTGAAGCTTTCTTT.

The genes are TRBV6-2 or TRBV6-3 and TRBJ2-7; TRBD2 might be the D (6 bases). The V gene lost 1 base and the J gene lost 3 bases, with 7 bases spanning the gap. Germline V gene lookup returns CDR1 MNHEY and CDR2 SVGEGT. The CDR3 is made up of 13 amino acids. CDR3 nucleotides: TGTGCCAGCAGTTACTGGGAGGACTACGAGCAGTACTTC. Amino acid sequence: CASSYWEDYEQYF.

The chain recombines TRBV5-4 with TRBJ1-3; 11 positions agree with TRBD1. The CDR3 length is 16 residues. Germline CDR1 reads SGHNT; CDR2 reads YYREEE (reference sequence). After removal of 4 bases from V and 0 bases from J, the junction contained 3 bases not matched to a gene. CDR3 loop: CASSPGQGVSGNTIYF. In nucleotides, the CDR3 is TGTGCCAGCAGCCCGGGACAGGGGGTCTCTGGAAACACCATATATTTT.

This clone was recorded a few times. V gene TRBV5-1 combines with J gene TRBJ2-7; D remains unclear. CDR1 is SGHRS and CDR2 is YFSETQ in the germline V gene. This CDR3 has 14 amino acids. Trimming cost V 0 bases and J 7 bases, with 14 bases left between them. CDR3 loop: CASSLASTTLEQYF. The CDR3 nucleotides are TGCGCCAGCAGCTTGGCATCCACTACCTTGGAGCAGTACTTC.

This clone is a singleton in its sample. The chain's CDR3 is CATSRDPGDGSPLHF. The CDR3, as DNA: TGTGCCACCAGCAGAGATCCCGGGGACGGATCACCCCTCCACTTT. V is TRBV15 and J is TRBJ1-6, with D tentatively TRBD1 (5 bases). Trimming removed 0 bases from V and 10 bases from J, with 13 bases in between. The CDR3 is made up of 15 amino acids. Looked up from germline, CDR1 is LNHNV and CDR2 is YYDKDF (reference sequence).

This clone was counted a single time. The chain is built from TRBV21-1 and TRBJ2-4; the DNA was not used to check the table's D call, TRBD2. TRBV21-1 is a recognized pseudogene. The CDR3 runs to 21 residues. CDR3 protein: CASSFRTGTSGLNVAKNIQYF. The CDR3 DNA reads TGTGCCAGCAGCTTCAGAACCGGGACTAGCGGGCTGAACGTGGCCAAAAACATTCAGTACTTC.

This chain links TRBV7-3 with TRBJ1-4; 8 bases align to TRBD1. CDR1 and CDR2 (germline): SGHTA, FQGTGA. The CDR3 is made up of 15 amino acids. Trimming removed 3 bases from V and 5 bases from J; junction bases left unmatched: 5. This CDR3 reads CASSLQGAENEKLFF. The DNA of the CDR3 is TGTGCCAGCAGCTTGCAGGGGGCAGAAAATGAAAAACTGTTTTTT.

The CDR3 nucleotides read TGTGCCAGCAGTATAAGACTAGCTGGTGAGCAGTTCTTC. It specifies CASSIRLAGEQFF. The V and J genes are TRBV12-3 or TRBV12-4 and TRBJ2-1; 7 bases fit TRBD2. V was pared by 5 bases and J by 9 bases, with 7 bases of the junction left unmatched. The CDR3 runs to 13 residues.

The rearrangement uses TRBV29-1 and TRBJ2-7, with no clear D. CDR3 length equals 14 residues. Trimming left V 3 bases short and J 0 bases short, with 12 bases between. The V gene's germline CDR1 is SQVTM and CDR2 ANQGSEA. CDR3 protein: CSVELPRSSYEQYF. CDR3 DNA: TGCAGCGTTGAGTTACCAAGGAGCTCCTACGAGCAGTACTTC.

This sequence joins TRBV11-2 and TRBJ2-7; maybe TRBD2 (5 bases). The V and J ends lost 4 bases and 0 bases respectively, with 13 bases between them. Germline V gene sequence: CDR1 SGHAT, CDR2 FQNNGV. This CDR3 region has 15 residues. The CDR3 bases are TGTGCCAGCAGCTACCGGGGTTCCTTCTCCTACGAGCAGTACTTC. Amino acids: CASSYRGSFSYEQYF.

The chain links TRBV27 to TRBJ2-7; no definite D call. Between the trimmed V and J ends, which lost 0 bases and 6 bases, there was a span of 3 bases. Germline loops: CDR1 MNHEY, CDR2 SMNVEV (reference sequence). The CDR3 contains 11 residues. Here the CDR3 DNA reads TGTGCCAGCAGTTTATCGGGCGAGCAGTACTTC. Protein product: CASSLSGEQYF.

The chain carries TRBV7-9 and TRBJ1-5; D may be TRBD1 (6 bases). V was clipped by 8 bases and J by 0 bases, with 11 bases between them. The CDR3 loop spans 14 amino acids. CDR1 and CDR2 from the germline V gene are SEHNR and FQNEAQ (reference sequence). CDR3 protein: CASATGNSNQPQHF. The CDR3 DNA follows: TGTGCCAGCGCCACAGGGAATAGCAATCAGCCCCAGCATTTT.

V and J are TRBV24-1 and TRBJ2-2; 12 bases are a match to TRBD2. Trimming at V came to 7 bases and at J to 2 bases, leaving 4 bases not matched to a gene. This CDR3 spans 16 amino acids. Germline V gene sequence: CDR1 KGHDR, CDR2 SFDVKD. The CDR3 here is CATRPSGRGNTGELFF. CDR3 bases: TGTGCCACCAGGCCTAGCGGGAGGGGAAACACCGGGGAGCTGTTTTTT.